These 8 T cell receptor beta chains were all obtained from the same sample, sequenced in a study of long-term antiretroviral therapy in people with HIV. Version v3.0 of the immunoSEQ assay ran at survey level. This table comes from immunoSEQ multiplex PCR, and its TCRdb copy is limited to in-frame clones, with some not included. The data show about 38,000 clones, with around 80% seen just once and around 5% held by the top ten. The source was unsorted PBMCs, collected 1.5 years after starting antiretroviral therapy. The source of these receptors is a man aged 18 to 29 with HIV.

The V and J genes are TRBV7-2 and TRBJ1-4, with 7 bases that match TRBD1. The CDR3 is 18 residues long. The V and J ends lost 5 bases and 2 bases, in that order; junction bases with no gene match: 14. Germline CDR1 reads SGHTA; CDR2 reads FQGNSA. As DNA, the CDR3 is TGTGCCAGCAGCCAGGCCCTACTGACAGGGTACACTAATGAAAAACTGTTTTTT. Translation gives CASSQALLTGYTNEKLFF.

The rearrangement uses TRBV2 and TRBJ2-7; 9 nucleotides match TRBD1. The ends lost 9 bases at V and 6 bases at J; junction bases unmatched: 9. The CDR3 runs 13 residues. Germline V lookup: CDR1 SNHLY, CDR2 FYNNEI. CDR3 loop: CASRGQGFSEQYF. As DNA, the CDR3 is TGTGCCAGTAGAGGACAGGGGTTTAGCGAGCAGTACTTC.

The CDR3 sequence is CASSQELRDEQFF. CDR3 nucleotides: TGTGCCAGCAGCCAAGAGTTGCGCGATGAGCAGTTCTTC. This rearrangement joins TRBV14 to TRBJ2-1; D uncertain. This CDR3 contains 13 residues. The V end lost 0 bases, the J end lost 8 bases, and 8 bases lay between the germline ends. Germline values: CDR1 SGHDN, CDR2 FVKESK.

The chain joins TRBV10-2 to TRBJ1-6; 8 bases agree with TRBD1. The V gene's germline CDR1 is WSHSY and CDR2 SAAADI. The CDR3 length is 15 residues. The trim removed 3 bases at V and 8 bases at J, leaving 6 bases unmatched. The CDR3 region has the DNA TGCGCCAGCAGTGAACGGACAGGGAAACATTCACCCCTCCACTTT. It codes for CASSERTGKHSPLHF.

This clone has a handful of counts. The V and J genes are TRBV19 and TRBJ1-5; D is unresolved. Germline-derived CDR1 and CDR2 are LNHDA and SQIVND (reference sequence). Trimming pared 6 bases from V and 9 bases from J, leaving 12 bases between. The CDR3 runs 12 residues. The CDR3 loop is CASSPTSWPQHF. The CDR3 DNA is TGTGCCAGTAGCCCGACGAGCTGGCCCCAGCATTTT. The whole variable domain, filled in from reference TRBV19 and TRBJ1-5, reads DGGITQSPKYLFRKEGQNVTLSCEQNLNHDAMYWYRQDPGQGLRLIYYSQIVNDFQKGDIAEGYSVSREKKESFPLTVTSAQKNPTAFYLCASSPTSWPQHFGDGTRLSIL.

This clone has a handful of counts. As DNA, the CDR3 is TGTGCCAGCAGCTTGCTATCGCAGGTGGGAGAGCAGGGGTGGCAGTACTTC. It is translated as CASSLLSQVGEQGWQYF. The chain joins TRBV11-2 to TRBJ2-7; tentatively, D is TRBD1 (6 bases). The V gene's germline CDR1 is SGHAT and CDR2 FQNNGV. This CDR3 has 17 amino acids. The V gene lost 3 bases and the J gene lost 9 bases, with 27 bases spanning the gap.

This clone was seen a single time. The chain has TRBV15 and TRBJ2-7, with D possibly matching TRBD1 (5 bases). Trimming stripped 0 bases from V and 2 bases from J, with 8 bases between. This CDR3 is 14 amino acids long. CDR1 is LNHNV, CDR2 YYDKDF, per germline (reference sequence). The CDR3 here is CATSRDSTAYEQYF. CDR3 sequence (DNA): TGTGCCACCAGCAGAGATTCGACAGCCTACGAGCAGTACTTC.

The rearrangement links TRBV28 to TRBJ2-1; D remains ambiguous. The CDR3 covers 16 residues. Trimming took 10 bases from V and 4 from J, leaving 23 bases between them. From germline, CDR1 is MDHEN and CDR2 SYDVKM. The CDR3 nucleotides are TGTGCCATCTCTTCCCGCATGGATCGATGGTACAATGAGCAGTTCTTC. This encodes CAISSRMDRWYNEQFF.